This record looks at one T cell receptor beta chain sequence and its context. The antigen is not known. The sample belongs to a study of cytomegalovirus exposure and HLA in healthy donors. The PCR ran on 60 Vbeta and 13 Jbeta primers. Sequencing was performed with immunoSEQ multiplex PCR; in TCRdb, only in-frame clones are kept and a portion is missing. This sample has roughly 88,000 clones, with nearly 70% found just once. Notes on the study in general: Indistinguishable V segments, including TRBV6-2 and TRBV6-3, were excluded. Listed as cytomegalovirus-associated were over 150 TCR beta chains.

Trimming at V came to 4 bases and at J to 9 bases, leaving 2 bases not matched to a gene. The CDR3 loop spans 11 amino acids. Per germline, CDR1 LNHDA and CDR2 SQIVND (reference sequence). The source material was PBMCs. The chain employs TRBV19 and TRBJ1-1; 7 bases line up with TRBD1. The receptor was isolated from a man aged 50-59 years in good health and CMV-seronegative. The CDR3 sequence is CASSRTGKAFF. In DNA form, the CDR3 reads TGTGCCAGTAGTAGGACAGGAAAAGCTTTCTTT. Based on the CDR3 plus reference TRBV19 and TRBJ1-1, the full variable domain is DGGITQSPKYLFRKEGQNVTLSCEQNLNHDAMYWYRQDPGQGLRLIYYSQIVNDFQKGDIAEGYSVSREKKESFPLTVTSAQKNPTAFYLCASSRTGKAFFGQGTRLTVV.